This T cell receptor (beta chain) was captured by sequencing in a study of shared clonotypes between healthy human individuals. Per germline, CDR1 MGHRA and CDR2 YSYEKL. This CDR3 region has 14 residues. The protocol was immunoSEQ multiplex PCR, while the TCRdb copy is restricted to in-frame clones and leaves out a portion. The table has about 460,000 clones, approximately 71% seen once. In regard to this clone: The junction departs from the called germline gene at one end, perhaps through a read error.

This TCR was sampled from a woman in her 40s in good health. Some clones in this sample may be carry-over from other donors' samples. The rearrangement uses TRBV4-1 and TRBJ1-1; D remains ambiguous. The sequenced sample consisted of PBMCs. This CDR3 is CASSQVRRNTGAFF. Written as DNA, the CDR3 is TGCGCCAGCAGCCAAGTACGCAGGAACACTGGAGCTTTCTTT.